This TCR beta chain derives from a study of CD8+ T cells in alopecia areata. RNA, once extracted, was reverse transcribed into cDNA for use as the sequencing template. Sequencing was performed with immunoSEQ multiplex PCR; in TCRdb, only in-frame clones are kept and a portion is missing. The sample consists of about 110,000 clones, approximately 59% of them appearing once. The V gene's germline CDR1 is MNHEY and CDR2 SMNVEV (reference sequence). The CDR3 has 14 amino acids. V was shortened by 3 bases and J by 4 bases, with 12 bases between the two germline ends. The receptor comes from a human donor in good health. V is TRBV27 and J is TRBJ2-5, with D possibly matching TRBD2 (6 bases). The material sequenced was CD8+ T cells sorted from blood. The CDR3 spells CASSFGGGGETQYF. The CDR3 DNA sequence: TGTGCCAGCAGTTTTGGGGGAGGAGGAGAGACCCAGTACTTC.